Below, 17 T cell receptor beta chains from the same sample are listed, as sequenced in a study of CD8+CD57+ T cells in acquired aplastic anemia. Using genomic DNA as the template, TCR beta VDJ and CDR3 profiling was carried out. TCRdb re-analysed the reads in MiXCR, keeping a single row per CDR3 protein. The sample lists under 150,000 distinct CDR3 sequences; 41% were seen once. The sequencing sample was made of sorted CD4+, CD8+, or CD8+CD57+ T cells (not recorded which) from PBMCs. These receptors were obtained from a human donor in good health, serving as a control.

This clonotype was recorded many times. V and J are TRBV20-1 and TRBJ2-3; maybe TRBD2 (6 bases). The CDR3 is 15 residues long. The V end lost 5 bases, the J end lost 0 bases, and 15 bases lay between the germline ends. CDR1 is DFQATT and CDR2 is SNEGSKA in the germline V gene (reference sequence). The CDR3 here is CSALATGLSTDTQYF. The DNA of the CDR3 is TGCAGTGCTCTAGCTACGGGACTTAGCACAGATACGCAGTATTTT.

For this clonotype: This may stem from a read error, because a much larger clone lies one nucleotide away. J is TRBJ1-2 and V is TRBV30, with D unclear. Germline CDR1 GTSNPN, CDR2 SVGIG (reference sequence). The CDR3 has 13 amino acids. The CDR3 region is CAWSSDGNYGHTF. CDR3 DNA: TGTGCCTGGAGTTCGGACGGGAACTATGGCCACACCTTC.

This clonotype appeared many times. The chain combines TRBV6-5 with TRBJ1-2, with D unresolved. Germline V lookup: CDR1 MNHEY, CDR2 SVGAGI. Trimming left V 0 bases short and J 8 bases short, with 13 bases between. This CDR3 contains 14 residues. CDR3 nucleotide sequence: TGTGCCAGCAGTTACTCGACTGTAGGGAAGGGCTACACCTTC. Translation gives CASSYSTVGKGYTF.

The chain couples TRBV24-1 to TRBJ1-2, with D hard to call. Germline loops: CDR1 KGHDR, CDR2 SFDVKD. Between the trimmed V and J ends, which lost 4 bases and 6 bases, there was a span of 5 bases. The CDR3 consists of 11 residues. CDR3 sequence: CATSEGDGYTF. CDR3 bases: TGTGCCACCAGTGAGGGCGATGGCTACACCTTC.

This chain connects TRBV18 to TRBJ2-1, with D perhaps matching TRBD2 (7 bases). The germline V gene encodes CDR1 KGHSH and CDR2 LQKENI. V was trimmed by 3 bases and J by 9 bases, leaving 15 bases between them. CDR3 length equals 14 residues. The CDR3 protein is CASSPAGAGGEQFF. CDR3 nucleotides: TGTGCCAGCTCACCGGCGGGGGCTGGGGGTGAGCAGTTCTTC.

In this sample, this clonotype turned up many times. V usage is TRBV12-3 or TRBV12-4 and J usage is TRBJ2-7; either TRBD1 or TRBD2 may fit D (5 bases each). Trimming removed 7 bases at V and 3 bases at J, with 13 bases between. This CDR3 has 13 residues. The CDR3 protein is CASTLGDRYEQYF. CDR3 DNA: TGTGCCAGCACCCTAGGGGACCGCTACGAGCAGTACTTC.

To note about this clonotype: A junction boundary mismatches the germline segment, possibly from a read error. The chain links TRBV19 to TRBJ1-5, with 7 nucleotides matching TRBD1. The CDR3 has 16 amino acids. CDR1 and CDR2 from the germline V gene are LNHDA and SQIVND (reference sequence). The CDR3 DNA reads as TGTGCCAGTAGTCCCCGACAGGGTGCTAGCGATCAGCCCCGGCATTTT. This encodes CASSPRQGASDQPRHF.

This clonotype was counted ten times or more. The J gene is TRBJ1-2, the V gene TRBV4-1; D perhaps matches TRBD1 (5 bases). Deletions cut 3 bases from V and 5 bases from J, with 13 bases between. The CDR3 sequence is 14 residues long. The germline V gene has CDR1 MGHRA and CDR2 YSYEKL. CDR3 residues: CASSHQGRSYGYTF. The CDR3 DNA follows: TGCGCCAGCAGCCACCAGGGACGGTCGTATGGCTACACCTTC.

This clonotype was detected ten times or more. V gene TRBV27 combines with J gene TRBJ2-7, with a weak D call TRBD2 (5 bases). V lost 0 bases, J lost 6 bases, and 12 bases lay in between. The germline CDR1 and CDR2 sequences are MNHEY and SMNVEV (reference sequence). The CDR3 consists of 14 residues. The CDR3 sequence is CASSLSRGSFEQYF. The DNA for the CDR3 is TGTGCCAGCAGTTTATCACGGGGTAGTTTCGAGCAGTACTTC.

The chain uses TRBV6-2 or TRBV6-3 and TRBJ1-5; D is unclear. Germline V lookup: CDR1 MNHEY, CDR2 SVGEGT. Trimming left V 0 bases short and J 2 bases short, with 20 bases between. This CDR3 is built from 19 residues. CDR3 protein: CASSYSPGAGAWGNQPQHF. The DNA for the CDR3 is TGTGCCAGCAGTTACTCCCCGGGAGCGGGAGCGTGGGGCAATCAGCCCCAGCATTTT.

With regard to this clonotype: The missing conserved phenylalanine or tryptophan at the end of this CDR3 makes a read error likely. The V call is TRBV2, the J call TRBJ1-5, with a weak D call TRBD1 (5 bases). Germline V gene lookup returns CDR1 SNHLY and CDR2 FYNNEI. V lost 6 bases and J 2 bases, leaving 14 bases between the germline ends. The CDR3 spans 15 residues. CDR3 region: CASRRGTRGNQPQHL. Written as DNA, the CDR3 is TGTGCCAGCAGACGGGGGACTAGGGGCAATCAGCCCCAGCATCTT.

This clonotype was seen at least ten times. The chain couples TRBV11-3 to TRBJ2-5; D might be TRBD1 or TRBD2, each matching 7 bases. The length of the CDR3 is 14 residues. V was cut by 3 bases and J by 4 bases, with 12 bases left in between. The germline V gene encodes CDR1 SGHNT and CDR2 YENEEA. The CDR3 bases are TGTGCCAGCAGCTTGAGCAGGGGGGGAGAGACCCAGTACTTC. As protein: CASSLSRGGETQYF.

This clonotype was seen at least ten times. The chain joins TRBV28 to TRBJ1-1, with 8 bases fitting TRBD1. The length of the CDR3 is 14 residues. Germline V lookup: CDR1 MDHEN, CDR2 SYDVKM. J lost 10 bases, V lost 4 bases, and 11 bases had no gene match. The CDR3: CASSSVTGVGVAFF. The CDR3 DNA is TGTGCCAGCAGTTCTGTGACAGGGGTAGGCGTAGCTTTCTTT.

This clonotype has only a few counts. The junction differs from germline at one of its ends, possibly a read error. Here the CDR3 reads CAASRVAGETQYF. The CDR3 DNA reads as TGTGCCGCCAGCAGGGTCGCCGGGGAGACCCAGTACTTC. The chain carries TRBV15 and TRBJ2-5, with D tentatively TRBD1 (5 bases). Germline V gives CDR1 LNHNV, CDR2 YYDKDF (reference sequence). The CDR3 runs to 13 residues.

CDR3 sequence (DNA): TGTGCCACCAGTGACGGTAATTCACCCCTCCACTTT. It translates to CATSDGNSPLHF. The rearrangement joins TRBV24-1 to TRBJ1-6; D uncertain. Trimming cost V 4 bases and J 6 bases, with 3 bases left between them. The germline CDR1 and CDR2 sequences are KGHDR and SFDVKD. There are 12 residues in the CDR3.

This clonotype was observed a single time. J is TRBJ1-2 and V is TRBV3-1, with D possibly matching TRBD1 (5 bases). Trimming left V 4 bases short and J 0 bases short, with 9 bases between. Looked up from germline, CDR1 is LGHDT and CDR2 is YNNKEL (reference sequence). This CDR3 comprises 14 residues. CDR3 protein: CASSRQTANYGYTF. CDR3 DNA: TGTGCCAGCAGCCGACAGACTGCTAACTATGGCTACACCTTC.

This clonotype was seen ten or more times. This chain links TRBV9 with TRBJ2-2, with 11 bases identical to TRBD1. The V gene end was trimmed by 7 bases and the J gene end by 4 bases; junction bases not matched to a gene: 3. Germline values: CDR1 SGDLS, CDR2 YYNGEE. The CDR3 contains 14 residues. CDR3 amino acids: CASGGTGGTGELFF. As DNA, the CDR3 is TGTGCCAGCGGGGGGACAGGGGGCACCGGGGAGCTGTTTTTT.